This T cell receptor beta chain comes out of a study of T-cell memory formation after mild COVID-19. General study points: Day 15 to 85 contracting clones showed balanced CD4/CD8; day 15 to 37 expanders favored CD4+. Most CD4+ clones that shrank were in CM and EM, while CD8+ ones turned up in EMRA. The study detected some responding clones in pre-infection memory, suggesting cross-reactive memory joined.

The CDR3 is 18 amino acids. TCRalpha and TCRbeta libraries used 5'RACE with constant-segment primers and UMIs. TCRdb redid the calling of the 5' RACE reads with MiXCR, one entry per CDR3 protein. The profile shows hundreds of thousands of distinct CDR3 sequences, 25% to 30% of them singletons. Worth noting for this clonotype: Its matching antigen is unknown.

The sequence derives from an adult woman who had mild COVID-19 (a few samples of this study predate the infection). Cell type and time point are not known. The sample comprised PBMCs or a T cell subset sorted from them (not recorded which). The genes are TRBV21-1 and TRBJ2-7. TRBV21-1 is assigned pseudogene status. The CDR3 sequence is CASSHPSAAESSSYEQYF. The CDR3 DNA reads as TGTGCCAGCAGCCACCCAAGTGCAGCCGAAAGTAGCTCCTACGAGCAGTACTTC.